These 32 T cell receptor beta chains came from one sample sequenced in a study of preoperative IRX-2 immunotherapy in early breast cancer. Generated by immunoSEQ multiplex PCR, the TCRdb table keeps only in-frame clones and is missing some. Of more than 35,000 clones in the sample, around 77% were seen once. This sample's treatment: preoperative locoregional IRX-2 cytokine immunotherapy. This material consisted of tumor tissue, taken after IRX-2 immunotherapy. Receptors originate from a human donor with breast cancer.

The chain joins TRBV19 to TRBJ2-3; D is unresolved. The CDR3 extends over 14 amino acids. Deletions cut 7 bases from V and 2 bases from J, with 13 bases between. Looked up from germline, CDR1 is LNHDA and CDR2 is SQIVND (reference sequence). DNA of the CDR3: TGTGCCAGTACGATGGCTAGAATCACAGATACGCAGTATTTT. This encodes CASTMARITDTQYF. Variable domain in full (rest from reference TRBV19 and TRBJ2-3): DGGITQSPKYLFRKEGQNVTLSCEQNLNHDAMYWYRQDPGQGLRLIYYSQIVNDFQKGDIAEGYSVSREKKESFPLTVTSAQKNPTAFYLCASTMARITDTQYFGPGTRLTVL.

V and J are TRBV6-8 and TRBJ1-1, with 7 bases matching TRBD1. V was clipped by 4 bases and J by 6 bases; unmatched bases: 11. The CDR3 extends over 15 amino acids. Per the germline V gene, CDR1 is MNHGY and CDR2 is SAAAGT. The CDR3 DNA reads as TGTGCCAGCAGTTTAACCGGGACAGTGGACGCTGAAGCTTTCTTT. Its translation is CASSLTGTVDAEAFF.

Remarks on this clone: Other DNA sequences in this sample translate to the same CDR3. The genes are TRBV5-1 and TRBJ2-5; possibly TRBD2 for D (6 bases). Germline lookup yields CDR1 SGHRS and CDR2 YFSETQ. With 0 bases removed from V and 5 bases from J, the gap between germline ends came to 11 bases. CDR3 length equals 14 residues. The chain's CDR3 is CASSLGTGRETQYF. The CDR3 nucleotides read TGCGCCAGCAGCTTGGGGACTGGGAGGGAGACCCAGTACTTC.

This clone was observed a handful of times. CDR3 sequence reads: CASNGGAKETQYF. In nucleotides, the CDR3 is TGTGCCAGCAACGGGGGGGCTAAGGAGACCCAGTACTTC. The chain uses TRBV6-8 and TRBJ2-5; 8 bases map to TRBD2. The CDR3 consists of 13 residues. The V gene end was trimmed by 7 bases and the J gene end by 5 bases; junction bases not matched to a gene: 6. Germline CDR1 reads MNHGY; CDR2 reads SAAAGT.

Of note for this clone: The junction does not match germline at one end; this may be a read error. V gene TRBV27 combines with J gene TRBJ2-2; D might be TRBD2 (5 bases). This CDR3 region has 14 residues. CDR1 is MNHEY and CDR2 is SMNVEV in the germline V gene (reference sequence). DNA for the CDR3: TGTGCCAGCAGAAATGTCGCGAACACCGGGGAGTTGTTTTTT. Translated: CASRNVANTGELFF.

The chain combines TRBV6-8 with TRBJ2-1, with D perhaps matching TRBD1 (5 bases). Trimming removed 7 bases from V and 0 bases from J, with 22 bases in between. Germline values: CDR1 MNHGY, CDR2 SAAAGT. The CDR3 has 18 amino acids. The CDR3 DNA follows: TGTGCCAGCAAGGGTCAGTTCTGGGGCGAAGGCTCCTACAATGAGCAGTTCTTC. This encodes CASKGQFWGEGSYNEQFF.

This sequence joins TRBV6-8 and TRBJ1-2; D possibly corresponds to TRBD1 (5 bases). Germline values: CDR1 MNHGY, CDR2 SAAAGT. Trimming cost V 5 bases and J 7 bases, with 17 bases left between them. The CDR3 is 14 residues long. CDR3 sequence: CASSQPGLMSGYTF. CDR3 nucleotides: TGTGCCAGCAGTCAGCCGGGACTGATGAGTGGCTACACCTTC.

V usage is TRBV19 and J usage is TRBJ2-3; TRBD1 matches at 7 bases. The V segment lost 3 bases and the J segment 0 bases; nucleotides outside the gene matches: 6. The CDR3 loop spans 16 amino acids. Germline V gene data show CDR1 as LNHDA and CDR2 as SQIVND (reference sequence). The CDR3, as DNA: TGTGCCAGTAGTATTACAGGGGCCTCTAGCACAGATACGCAGTATTTT. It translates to CASSITGASSTDTQYF. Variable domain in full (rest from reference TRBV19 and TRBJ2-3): DGGITQSPKYLFRKEGQNVTLSCEQNLNHDAMYWYRQDPGQGLRLIYYSQIVNDFQKGDIAEGYSVSREKKESFPLTVTSAQKNPTAFYLCASSITGASSTDTQYFGPGTRLTVL.

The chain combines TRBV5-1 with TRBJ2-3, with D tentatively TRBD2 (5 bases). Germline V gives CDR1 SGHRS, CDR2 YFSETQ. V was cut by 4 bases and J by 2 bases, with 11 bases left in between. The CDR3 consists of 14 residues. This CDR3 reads CASSEGLTTDTQYF. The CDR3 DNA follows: TGCGCCAGCAGCGAGGGCCTAACCACAGATACGCAGTATTTT.

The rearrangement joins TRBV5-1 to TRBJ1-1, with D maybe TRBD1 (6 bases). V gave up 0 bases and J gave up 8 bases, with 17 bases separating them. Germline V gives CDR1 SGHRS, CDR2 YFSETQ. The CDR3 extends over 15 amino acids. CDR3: CASSLGGQGTTEAFF. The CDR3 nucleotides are TGCGCCAGCAGCTTGGGTGGGCAGGGGACGACCGAAGCTTTCTTT.

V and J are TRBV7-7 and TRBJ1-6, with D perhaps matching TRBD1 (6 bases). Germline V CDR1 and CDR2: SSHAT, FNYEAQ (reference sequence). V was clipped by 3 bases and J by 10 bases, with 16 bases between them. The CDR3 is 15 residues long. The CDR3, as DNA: TGTGCCAGCAGCTTGAGGGGGGTAGGAGAATCACCCCTCCACTTT. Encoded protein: CASSLRGVGESPLHF.

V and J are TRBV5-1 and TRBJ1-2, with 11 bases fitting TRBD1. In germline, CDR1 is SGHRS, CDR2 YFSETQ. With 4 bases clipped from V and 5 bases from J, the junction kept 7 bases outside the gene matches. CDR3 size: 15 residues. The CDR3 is CASSPGDRGNYGYTF. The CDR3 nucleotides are TGCGCCAGCAGCCCGGGGGACAGGGGGAATTATGGCTACACCTTC. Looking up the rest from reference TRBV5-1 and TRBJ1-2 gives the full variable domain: KAGVTQTPRYLIKTRGQQVTLSCSPISGHRSVSWYQQTPGQGLQFLFEYFSETQRNKGNFPGRFSGRQFSNSRSEMNVSTLELGDSALYLCASSPGDRGNYGYTFGSGTRLTVV.

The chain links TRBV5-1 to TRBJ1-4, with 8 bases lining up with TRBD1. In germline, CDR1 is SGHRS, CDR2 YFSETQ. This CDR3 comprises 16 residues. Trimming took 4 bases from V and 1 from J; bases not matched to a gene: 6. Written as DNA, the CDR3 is TGCGCCAGCAGCACAGCAGACAGGGGAACTAATGAAAAACTGTTTTTT. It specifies CASSTADRGTNEKLFF. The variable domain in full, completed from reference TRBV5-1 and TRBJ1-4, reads KAGVTQTPRYLIKTRGQQVTLSCSPISGHRSVSWYQQTPGQGLQFLFEYFSETQRNKGNFPGRFSGRQFSNSRSEMNVSTLELGDSALYLCASSTADRGTNEKLFFGSGTQLSVL.

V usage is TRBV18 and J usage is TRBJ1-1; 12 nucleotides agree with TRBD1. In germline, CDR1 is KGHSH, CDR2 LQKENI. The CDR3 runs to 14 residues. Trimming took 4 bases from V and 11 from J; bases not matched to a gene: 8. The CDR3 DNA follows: TGTGCCAGCTCACTGGGACAGGGGGCCAGTTCGGCTTTCTTT. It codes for CASSLGQGASSAFF.

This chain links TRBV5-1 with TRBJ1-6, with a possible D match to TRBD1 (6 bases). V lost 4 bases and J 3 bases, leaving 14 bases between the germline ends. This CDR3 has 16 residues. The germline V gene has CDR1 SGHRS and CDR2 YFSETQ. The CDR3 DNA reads TGCGCCAGCAGCGCGGACCTGACAGGCTATAATTCACCCCTCCACTTT. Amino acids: CASSADLTGYNSPLHF.

CDR3 nucleotides: TGTGCCAGTTTACGGCTAGCGGGTTCCTACGAGCAGTACTTC. Amino acid sequence: CASLRLAGSYEQYF. The J gene is TRBJ2-7, the V gene TRBV28; 8 nucleotides match TRBD2. Germline CDR1 MDHEN, CDR2 SYDVKM. This CDR3 comprises 14 residues. V shed 9 bases, J shed 1 base, and the junction held 8 bases outside the gene matches.

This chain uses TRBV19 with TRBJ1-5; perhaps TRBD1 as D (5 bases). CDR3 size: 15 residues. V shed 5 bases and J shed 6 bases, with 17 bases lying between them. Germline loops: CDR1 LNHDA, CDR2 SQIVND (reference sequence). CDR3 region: CASSPGTLGSQPQHF. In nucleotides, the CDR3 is TGTGCCAGTAGTCCCGGGACGTTAGGGAGTCAGCCCCAGCATTTT.

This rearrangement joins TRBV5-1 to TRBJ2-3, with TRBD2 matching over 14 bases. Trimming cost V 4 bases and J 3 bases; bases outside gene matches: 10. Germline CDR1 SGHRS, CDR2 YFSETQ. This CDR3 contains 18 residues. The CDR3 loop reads CASSKGTSGRQLTDTQYF. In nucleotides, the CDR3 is TGCGCCAGCAGCAAGGGGACTAGCGGGAGACAGTTGACAGATACGCAGTATTTT.

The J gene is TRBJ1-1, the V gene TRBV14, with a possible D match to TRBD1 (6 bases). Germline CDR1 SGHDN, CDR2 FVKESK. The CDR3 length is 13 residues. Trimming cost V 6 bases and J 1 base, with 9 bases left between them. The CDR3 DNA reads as TGTGCCAGCAGGGGACAAGCGAACACTGAAGCTTTCTTT. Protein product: CASRGQANTEAFF.

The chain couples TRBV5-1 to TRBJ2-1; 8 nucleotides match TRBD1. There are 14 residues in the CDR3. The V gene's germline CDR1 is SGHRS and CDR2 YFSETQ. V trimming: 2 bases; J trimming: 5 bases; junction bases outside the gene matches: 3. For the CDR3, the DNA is TGCGCCAGCAGCTTATGGGACAGGAACAATGAGCAGTTCTTC. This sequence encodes CASSLWDRNNEQFF.

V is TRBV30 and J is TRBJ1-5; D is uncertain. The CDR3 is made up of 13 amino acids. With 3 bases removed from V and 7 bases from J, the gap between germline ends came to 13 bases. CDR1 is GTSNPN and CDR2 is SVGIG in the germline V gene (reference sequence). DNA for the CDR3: TGTGCCTGGAGCCCGGATCGAGTCCAGCCCCAGCATTTT. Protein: CAWSPDRVQPQHF.

The CDR3 sequence is CASSEVRGSDTDTQYF. CDR3 nucleotide sequence: TGTGCCAGCAGTGAAGTGCGGGGAAGTGACACAGATACGCAGTATTTT. The chain carries TRBV6-1 and TRBJ2-3; weak D call: TRBD2 (6 bases). CDR3 length: 16 residues. Trimming removed 1 base from V and 2 bases from J, with 13 bases in between. CDR1 MNHNS and CDR2 SASEGT come from the germline V gene.

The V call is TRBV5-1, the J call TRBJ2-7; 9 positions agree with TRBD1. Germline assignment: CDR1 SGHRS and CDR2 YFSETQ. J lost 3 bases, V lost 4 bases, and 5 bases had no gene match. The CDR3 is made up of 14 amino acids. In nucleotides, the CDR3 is TGCGCCAGCAGCCTGGGACAGGGCGTCTACGAGCAGTACTTC. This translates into CASSLGQGVYEQYF.

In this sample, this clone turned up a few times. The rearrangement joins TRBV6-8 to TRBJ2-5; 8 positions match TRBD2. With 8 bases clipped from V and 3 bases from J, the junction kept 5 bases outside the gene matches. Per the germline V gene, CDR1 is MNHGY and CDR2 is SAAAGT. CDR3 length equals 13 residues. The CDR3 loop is CASRKLAEETQYF. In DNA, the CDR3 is TGTGCCAGCCGAAAACTAGCGGAAGAGACCCAGTACTTC.

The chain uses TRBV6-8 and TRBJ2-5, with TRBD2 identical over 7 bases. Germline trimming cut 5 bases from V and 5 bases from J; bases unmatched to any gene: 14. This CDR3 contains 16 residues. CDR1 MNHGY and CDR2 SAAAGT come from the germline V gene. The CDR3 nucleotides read TGTGCCAGCAGTCGGCCTAGCGGCGACGGGGATGAGACCCAGTACTTC. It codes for CASSRPSGDGDETQYF.

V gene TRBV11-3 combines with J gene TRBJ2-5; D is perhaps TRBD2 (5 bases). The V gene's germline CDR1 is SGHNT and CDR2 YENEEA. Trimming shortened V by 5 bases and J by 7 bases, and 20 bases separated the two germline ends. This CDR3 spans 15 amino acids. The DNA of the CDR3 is TGTGCCAGCAGCCGTGGTGAGAGCGGAACCGGGACCCAGTACTTC. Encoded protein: CASSRGESGTGTQYF.

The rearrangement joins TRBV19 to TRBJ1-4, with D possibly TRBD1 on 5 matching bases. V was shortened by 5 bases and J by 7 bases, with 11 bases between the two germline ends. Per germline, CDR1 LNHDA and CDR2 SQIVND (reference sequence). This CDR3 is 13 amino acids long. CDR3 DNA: TGTGCCAGTAGTGCGGGACGGTCTGAAAAACTGTTTTTT. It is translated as CASSAGRSEKLFF.

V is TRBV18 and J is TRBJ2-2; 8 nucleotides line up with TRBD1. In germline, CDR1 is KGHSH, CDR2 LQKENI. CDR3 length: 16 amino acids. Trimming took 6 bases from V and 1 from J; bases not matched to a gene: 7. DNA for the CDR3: TGTGCCAGCTCGCATGTTGGGACAGGGAACACCGGGGAGCTGTTTTTT. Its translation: CASSHVGTGNTGELFF.

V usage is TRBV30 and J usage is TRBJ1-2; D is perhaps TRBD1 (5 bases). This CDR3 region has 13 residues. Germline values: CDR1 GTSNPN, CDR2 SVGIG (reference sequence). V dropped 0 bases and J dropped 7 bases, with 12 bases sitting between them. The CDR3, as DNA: TGTGCCTGGAGTGTTGGGGCGGGCCTTGGCTACACCTTC. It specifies CAWSVGAGLGYTF.

CDR3 region: CASSDGTETYEQYF. The CDR3 DNA follows: TGCGCCAGCAGCGACGGGACAGAAACCTACGAGCAGTACTTC. V and J are TRBV5-1 and TRBJ2-7, with TRBD1 matching 7 bases. This CDR3 has 14 residues. J gave up 2 bases and V 4 bases, and 6 bases lay outside the gene matches. Germline values: CDR1 SGHRS, CDR2 YFSETQ. The full variable domain, rest sourced from reference TRBV5-1 and TRBJ2-7, is KAGVTQTPRYLIKTRGQQVTLSCSPISGHRSVSWYQQTPGQGLQFLFEYFSETQRNKGNFPGRFSGRQFSNSRSEMNVSTLELGDSALYLCASSDGTETYEQYFGPGTRLTVT.

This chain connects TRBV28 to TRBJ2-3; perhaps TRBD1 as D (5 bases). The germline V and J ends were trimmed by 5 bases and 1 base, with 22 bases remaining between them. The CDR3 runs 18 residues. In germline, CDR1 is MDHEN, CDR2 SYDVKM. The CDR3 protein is CASSLPLSTSRGTDTQYF. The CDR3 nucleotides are TGTGCCAGCAGTCTCCCCCTCTCGACTTCCAGGGGCACAGATACGCAGTATTTT.

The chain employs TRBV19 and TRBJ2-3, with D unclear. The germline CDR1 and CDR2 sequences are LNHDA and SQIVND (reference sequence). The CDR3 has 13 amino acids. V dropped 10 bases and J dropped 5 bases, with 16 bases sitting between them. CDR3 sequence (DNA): TGTGCCACGATGGGGTTTGTGGGAGATACGCAGTATTTT. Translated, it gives CATMGFVGDTQYF.